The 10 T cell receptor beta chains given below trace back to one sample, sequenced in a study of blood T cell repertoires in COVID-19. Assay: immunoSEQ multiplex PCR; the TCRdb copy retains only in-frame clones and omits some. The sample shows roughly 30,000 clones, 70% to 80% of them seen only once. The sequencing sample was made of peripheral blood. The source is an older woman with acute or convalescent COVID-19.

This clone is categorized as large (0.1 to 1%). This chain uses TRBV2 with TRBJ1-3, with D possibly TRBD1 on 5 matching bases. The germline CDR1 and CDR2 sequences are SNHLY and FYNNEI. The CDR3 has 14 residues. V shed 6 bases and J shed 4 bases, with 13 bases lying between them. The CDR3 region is CASRTSGYGNTIYF. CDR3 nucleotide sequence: TGTGCCAGCAGGACTTCAGGGTACGGAAACACCATATATTTT.

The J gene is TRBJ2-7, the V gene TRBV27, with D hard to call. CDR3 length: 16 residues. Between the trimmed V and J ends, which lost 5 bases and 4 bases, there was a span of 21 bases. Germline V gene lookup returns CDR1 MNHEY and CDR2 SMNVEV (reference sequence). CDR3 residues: CASSPTPDIGQYEQYF. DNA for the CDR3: TGTGCCAGCAGTCCCACCCCTGATATCGGTCAATACGAGCAGTACTTC.

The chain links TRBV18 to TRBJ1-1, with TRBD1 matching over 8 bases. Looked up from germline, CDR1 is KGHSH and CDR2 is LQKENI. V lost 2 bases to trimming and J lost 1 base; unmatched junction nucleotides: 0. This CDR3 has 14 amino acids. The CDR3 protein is CASSPGTGNTEAFF. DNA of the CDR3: TGTGCCAGCTCACCAGGGACAGGGAACACTGAAGCTTTCTTT.

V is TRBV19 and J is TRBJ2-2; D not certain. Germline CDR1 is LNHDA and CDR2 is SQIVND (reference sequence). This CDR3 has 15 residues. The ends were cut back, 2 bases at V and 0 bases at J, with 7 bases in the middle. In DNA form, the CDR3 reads TGTGCCAGTAGTATACTAACAGCGAACACCGGGGAGCTGTTTTTT. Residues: CASSILTANTGELFF. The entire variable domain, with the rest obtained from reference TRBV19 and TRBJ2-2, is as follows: DGGITQSPKYLFRKEGQNVTLSCEQNLNHDAMYWYRQDPGQGLRLIYYSQIVNDFQKGDIAEGYSVSREKKESFPLTVTSAQKNPTAFYLCASSILTANTGELFFGEGSRLTVL.

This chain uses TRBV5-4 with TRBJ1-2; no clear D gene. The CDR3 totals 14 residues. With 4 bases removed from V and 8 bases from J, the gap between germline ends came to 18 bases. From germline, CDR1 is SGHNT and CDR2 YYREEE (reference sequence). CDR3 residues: CASSLATLGRGYTF. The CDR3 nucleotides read TGTGCCAGCAGCCTGGCAACCCTGGGGAGAGGCTACACCTTC.

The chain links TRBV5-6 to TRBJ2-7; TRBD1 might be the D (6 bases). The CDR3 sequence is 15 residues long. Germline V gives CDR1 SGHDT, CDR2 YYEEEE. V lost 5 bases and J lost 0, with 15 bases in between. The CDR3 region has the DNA TGTGCCAGCAGTCCGGACAGCTCAAGCTCCTACGAGCAGTACTTC. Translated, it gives CASSPDSSSSYEQYF.

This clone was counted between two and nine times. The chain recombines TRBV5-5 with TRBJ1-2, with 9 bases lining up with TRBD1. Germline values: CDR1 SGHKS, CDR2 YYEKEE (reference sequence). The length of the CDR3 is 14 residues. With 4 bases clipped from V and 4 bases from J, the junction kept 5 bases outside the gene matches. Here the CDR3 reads CASSRGQGGYGYTF. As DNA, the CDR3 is TGTGCCAGCAGCCGGGGACAGGGAGGCTATGGCTACACCTTC.

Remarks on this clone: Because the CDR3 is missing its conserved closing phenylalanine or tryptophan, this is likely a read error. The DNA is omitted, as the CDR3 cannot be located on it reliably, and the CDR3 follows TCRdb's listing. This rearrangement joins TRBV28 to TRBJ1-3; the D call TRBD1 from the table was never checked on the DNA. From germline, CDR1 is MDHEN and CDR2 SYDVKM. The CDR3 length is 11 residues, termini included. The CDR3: CASSPTGGGKG.

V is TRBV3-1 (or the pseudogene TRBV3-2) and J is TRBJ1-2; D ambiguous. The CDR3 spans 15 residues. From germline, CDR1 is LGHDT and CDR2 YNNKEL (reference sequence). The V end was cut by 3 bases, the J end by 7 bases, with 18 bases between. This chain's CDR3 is CASSQIHSGVGGYTF. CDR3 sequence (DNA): TGTGCCAGCAGCCAGATACATAGCGGGGTGGGTGGCTACACCTTC.

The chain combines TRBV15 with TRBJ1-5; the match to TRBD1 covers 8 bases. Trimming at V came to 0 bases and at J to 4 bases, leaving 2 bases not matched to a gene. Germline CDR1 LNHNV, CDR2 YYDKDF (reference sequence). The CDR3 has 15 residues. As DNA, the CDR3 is TGTGCCACCAGCAGAGACAGGGGGCTAAATCAGCCCCAGCATTTT. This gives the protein CATSRDRGLNQPQHF.